This entry concerns a single T cell receptor beta chain. Its specificity is not known. The protocol was immunoSEQ multiplex PCR, while the TCRdb copy is restricted to in-frame clones and leaves out a portion. The sample has 50,000 to 70,000 clones; around four fifths are singletons. The record originates from a study of radiotherapy plus CTLA-4 blockade in lung cancer. Study-level information: Among enrolled patients, 15% to 20% responded and about 30% achieved disease control.

Chemo-refractory metastatic non-small-cell lung cancer patients underwent focal radiation alongside CTLA-4 blockade with ipilimumab. Study-level findings and limits: The study found tumor-derived TCR clones expanded in blood after radiotherapy plus ipilimumab.

This sequence originates from a human donor with non-small cell lung cancer who had a partial response to radiotherapy plus ipilimumab. This specimen was peripheral blood, taken from a patient treated with radiotherapy plus ipilimumab.

For the CDR3, the DNA is TGTGCCTGGGGGACAGGAATTAGCAATCAGCCCCAGCATTTT. Translated: CAWGTGISNQPQHF. The chain carries TRBV30 and TRBJ1-5; 8 positions agree with TRBD1. Germline assignment: CDR1 GTSNPN and CDR2 SVGIG (reference sequence). The trim removed 5 bases at V and 0 bases at J, leaving 3 bases unmatched. This CDR3 contains 14 residues.